The 21 T cell receptor beta chains below all came from one sample that was sequenced in a study of control samples from healthy donors and cancer patients. Some clones are missing from TCRdb's copy, which holds only in-frame ones; the method was immunoSEQ multiplex PCR. The repertoire consists of approximately 130,000 clones, with around 87% occurring once and the leading ten covering around an eighth. Sequenced input: blood. The receptors were gathered from a man under 40 in good health.

V gene TRBV13 combines with J gene TRBJ1-1, with 7 nucleotides matching TRBD1. The CDR3 is 13 residues long. The V and J ends lost 4 bases and 8 bases, in that order; junction bases with no gene match: 7. Germline values: CDR1 PRHDT, CDR2 FYEKMQ (reference sequence). The CDR3 DNA reads as TGTGCCAGCAGCTCCGGACAGGTTGAAGAAGCTTTCTTT. This codes for CASSSGQVEEAFF.

The chain joins TRBV5-8 to TRBJ1-5, with D unresolved. From germline, CDR1 is SGHTS and CDR2 YDEGEE. This CDR3 is 13 amino acids long. Trimming pared 1 base from V and 4 bases from J, leaving 6 bases between. CDR3 residues: CASSLLENQPQHF. The CDR3 DNA follows: TGTGCCAGCAGCTTGTTGGAAAATCAGCCCCAGCATTTT.

This clone has just a few counts. The chain employs TRBV4-2 and TRBJ2-1, with D perhaps given as TRBD1 or TRBD2 (5 bases each). Trimming shortened V by 1 base and J by 5 bases, and 9 bases separated the two germline ends. Germline-derived CDR1 and CDR2 are LGHNA and YNFKEQ. The length of the CDR3 is 14 residues. The CDR3 protein is CASSQGDGNNEQFF. The DNA for the CDR3 is TGTGCCAGCAGCCAAGGGGACGGAAACAATGAGCAGTTCTTC.

The V and J genes are TRBV2 and TRBJ1-4; D is unclear. The CDR3 extends over 12 amino acids. Trimming stripped 4 bases from V and 4 bases from J, with 4 bases between. Germline V gene lookup returns CDR1 SNHLY and CDR2 FYNNEI. CDR3 sequence: CASSVFNEKLFF. In DNA form, the CDR3 reads TGTGCCAGCAGTGTTTTTAATGAAAAACTGTTTTTT.

This sequence joins TRBV3-1 (or the pseudogene TRBV3-2) and TRBJ2-3; tentatively, D is TRBD2 (5 bases). There are 14 residues in the CDR3. With 1 base removed from V and 1 base from J, the gap between germline ends came to 6 bases. CDR1 and CDR2 (germline): LGHDT, YNNKEL (reference sequence). CDR3 nucleotide sequence: TGTGCCAGCAGCCAAGGGGGAGGCACAGATACGCAGTATTTT. Protein: CASSQGGGTDTQYF.

The chain employs TRBV18 and TRBJ1-5, with D tentatively TRBD1 (6 bases). CDR1 is KGHSH, CDR2 LQKENI, per germline. The germline V and J ends were trimmed by 5 bases and 7 bases, with 15 bases remaining between them. The CDR3 spans 14 residues. As DNA, the CDR3 is TGTGCCAGCTCAGCTGGACGGCAGGGGCAGCCCCAGCATTTT. This translates into CASSAGRQGQPQHF.

V and J are TRBV4-1 and TRBJ1-4; 10 bases align to TRBD1. CDR1 and CDR2 (germline): MGHRA, YSYEKL. The length of the CDR3 is 16 residues. The V and J ends lost 1 base and 7 bases, in that order; junction bases with no gene match: 6. The chain's CDR3 is CASSQGQGARVEKLFF. The CDR3 nucleotides read TGCGCCAGCAGCCAAGGACAGGGGGCGAGGGTTGAAAAACTGTTTTTT.

The chain employs TRBV5-1 and TRBJ2-1; D gene uncertain. This CDR3 is 14 amino acids long. V gave up 2 bases and J gave up 0 bases, with 6 bases separating them. Germline CDR1 is SGHRS and CDR2 is YFSETQ. CDR3 bases: TGCGCCAGCAGCTTCTCCGGCTCCTACAATGAGCAGTTCTTC. Protein product: CASSFSGSYNEQFF.

The rearrangement links TRBV19 to TRBJ2-5; TRBD1 might be the D (6 bases). This CDR3 has 14 amino acids. With 5 bases removed from V and 5 bases from J, the gap between germline ends came to 15 bases. The germline V gene has CDR1 LNHDA and CDR2 SQIVND (reference sequence). The CDR3 sequence: CASSSRPRGETQYF. The CDR3 DNA is TGTGCCAGTAGTTCCCGACCGAGGGGGGAGACCCAGTACTTC.

The V call is TRBV5-1, the J call TRBJ2-7; TRBD1 aligns across 7 bases. The CDR3 loop spans 14 amino acids. Germline V gene sequence: CDR1 SGHRS, CDR2 YFSETQ. V was pared by 4 bases and J by 0 bases, with 4 bases of the junction left unmatched. The CDR3 DNA is TGCGCCAGCAGCATGGGACAGAGCTCCTACGAGCAGTACTTC. Amino acid sequence: CASSMGQSSYEQYF.

The rearrangement joins TRBV24-1 to TRBJ2-2; 10 bases map to TRBD2. This CDR3 has 18 amino acids. The germline CDR1 and CDR2 sequences are KGHDR and SFDVKD. The V segment lost 0 bases and the J segment 0 bases; nucleotides outside the gene matches: 3. The CDR3 reads CATSDLPSGGPNTGELFF. The CDR3 DNA follows: TGTGCCACCAGTGATTTGCCTAGCGGGGGCCCGAACACCGGGGAGCTGTTTTTT.

The chain couples TRBV14 to TRBJ1-1; D is possibly TRBD1 (6 bases). CDR3 length equals 14 residues. Germline V gene sequence: CDR1 SGHDN, CDR2 FVKESK. The V end lost 5 bases, the J end lost 4 bases, and 14 bases lay between the germline ends. This chain's CDR3 is CASSTVTGTTEAFF. In nucleotides, the CDR3 is TGTGCCAGCAGCACAGTCACAGGGACCACTGAAGCTTTCTTT.

The genes are TRBV30 and TRBJ1-4, with D unclear. V lost 2 bases and J lost 4, with 8 bases in between. Germline V gene sequence: CDR1 GTSNPN, CDR2 SVGIG (reference sequence). This CDR3 is built from 13 residues. The CDR3 DNA sequence: TGTGCCTGGAGTAGGGCCCATAATGAAAAACTGTTTTTT. Amino acid sequence: CAWSRAHNEKLFF.

V gene TRBV10-3 combines with J gene TRBJ2-2; D unclear. Germline V gives CDR1 ENHRY, CDR2 SYGVKD. This CDR3 is 13 amino acids long. The ends were cut back, 9 bases at V and 0 bases at J, with 8 bases in the middle. CDR3: CAIMSPNTGELFF. The CDR3 region has the DNA TGTGCCATTATGTCACCGAACACCGGGGAGCTGTTTTTT.

V is TRBV20-1 and J is TRBJ1-6; TRBD1 aligns across 9 bases. This CDR3 region has 15 residues. Trimming removed 3 bases from V and 7 bases from J; junction bases left unmatched: 7. Germline lookup yields CDR1 DFQATT and CDR2 SNEGSKA (reference sequence). The CDR3 here is CSASMDRGRNSPLHF. In DNA form, the CDR3 reads TGCAGTGCTAGTATGGACAGGGGACGGAATTCACCCCTCCACTTT.

The rearrangement uses TRBV5-1 and TRBJ2-1; D gene unclear. V lost 2 bases to trimming and J lost 9 bases, with 9 bases between them. In germline, CDR1 is SGHRS, CDR2 YFSETQ. The CDR3 runs 12 residues. CDR3 loop: CASSLKFTEQFF. The CDR3 nucleotides are TGCGCCAGCAGCTTAAAGTTTACTGAGCAGTTCTTC.

The CDR3 here is CASRDTITNEKLFF. CDR3 DNA sequence: TGTGCCAGCAGAGACACCATCACTAATGAAAAACTGTTTTTT. The chain carries TRBV7-2 and TRBJ1-4, with D unresolved. Looked up from germline, CDR1 is SGHTA and CDR2 is FQGNSA. This CDR3 spans 14 amino acids. Trimming took off 6 bases at V and 2 bases at J, with 10 bases between the two ends.

The chain recombines TRBV7-2 with TRBJ2-1; D is unclear. CDR1 is SGHTA and CDR2 is FQGNSA in the germline V gene. V was cut by 2 bases and J by 9 bases, with 11 bases left in between. The CDR3 length is 13 residues. CDR3 loop: CASSLLGFGEQFF. CDR3 DNA: TGTGCCAGCAGCTTATTGGGGTTTGGTGAGCAGTTCTTC. The whole variable domain, filled in from reference TRBV7-2 and TRBJ2-1, reads GAGVSQSPSNKVTEKGKDVELRCDPISGHTALYWYRQSLGQGLEFLIYFQGNSAPDKSGLPSDRFSAERTGGSVSTLTIQRTQQEDSAVYLCASSLLGFGEQFFGPGTRLTVL.

V and J are TRBV5-6 and TRBJ2-2; 9 bases align to TRBD1. CDR3 length: 16 residues. Per germline, CDR1 SGHDT and CDR2 YYEEEE. J was trimmed by 6 bases and V by 5 bases; bases with no gene match: 11. The CDR3 bases are TGTGCCAGCAGAGAATGGAACAGGGGGCTTCCCGGGGAGCTGTTTTTT. It specifies CASREWNRGLPGELFF.

The chain employs TRBV5-5 and TRBJ1-3, with D unresolved. Per the germline V gene, CDR1 is SGHKS and CDR2 is YYEKEE (reference sequence). CDR3 size: 14 residues. V was shortened by 0 bases and J by 1 base, with 5 bases between the two germline ends. Written as DNA, the CDR3 is TGTGCCAGCAGCTTGGGGGGATCTGGAAACACCATATATTTT. Protein product: CASSLGGSGNTIYF.

CDR3 sequence: CASSERTGYNQPQHF. In DNA, the CDR3 is TGCGCCAGCAGTGAAAGGACAGGTTATAATCAGCCCCAGCATTTT. V is TRBV10-2 and J is TRBJ1-5; 7 bases align to TRBD1. The CDR3 is 15 residues long. Trimming cost V 3 bases and J 4 bases; bases outside gene matches: 6. In germline, CDR1 is WSHSY, CDR2 SAAADI.